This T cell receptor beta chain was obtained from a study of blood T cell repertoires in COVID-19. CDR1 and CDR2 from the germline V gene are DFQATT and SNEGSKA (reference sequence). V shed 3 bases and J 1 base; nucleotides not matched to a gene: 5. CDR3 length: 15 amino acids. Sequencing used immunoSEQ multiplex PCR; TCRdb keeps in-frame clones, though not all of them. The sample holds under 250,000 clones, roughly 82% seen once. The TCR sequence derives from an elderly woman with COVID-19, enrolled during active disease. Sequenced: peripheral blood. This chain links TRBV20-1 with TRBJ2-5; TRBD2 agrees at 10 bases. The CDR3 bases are TGCAGTGCTAGTATAGTAGCGGGGGGCCAAGAGACCCAGTACTTC. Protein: CSASIVAGGQETQYF.